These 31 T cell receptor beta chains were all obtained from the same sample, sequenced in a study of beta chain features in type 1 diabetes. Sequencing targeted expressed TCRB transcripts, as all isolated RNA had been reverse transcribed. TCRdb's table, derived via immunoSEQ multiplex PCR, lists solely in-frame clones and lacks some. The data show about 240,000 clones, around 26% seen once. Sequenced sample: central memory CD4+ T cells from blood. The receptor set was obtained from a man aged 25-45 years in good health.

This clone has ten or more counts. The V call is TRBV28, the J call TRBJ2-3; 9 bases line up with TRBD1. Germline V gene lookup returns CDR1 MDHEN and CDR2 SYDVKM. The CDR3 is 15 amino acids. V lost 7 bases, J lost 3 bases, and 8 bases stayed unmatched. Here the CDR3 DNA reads TGTGCCAGCAACCTAGGGGACAGGGAAACAGATACGCAGTATTTT. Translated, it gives CASNLGDRETDTQYF. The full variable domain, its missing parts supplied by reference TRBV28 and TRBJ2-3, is DVKVTQSSRYLVKRTGEKVFLECVQDMDHENMFWYRQDPGLGLRLIYFSYDVKMKEKGDIPEGYSVSREKKERFSLILESASTNQTSMYLCASNLGDRETDTQYFGPGTRLTVL.

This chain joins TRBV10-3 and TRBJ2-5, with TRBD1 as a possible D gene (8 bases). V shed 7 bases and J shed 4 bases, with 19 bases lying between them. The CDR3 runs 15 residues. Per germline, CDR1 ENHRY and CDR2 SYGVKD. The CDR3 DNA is TGTGCCATCACCCAGGGGGCGGGAGATTTAGAGACCCAGTACTTC. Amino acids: CAITQGAGDLETQYF.

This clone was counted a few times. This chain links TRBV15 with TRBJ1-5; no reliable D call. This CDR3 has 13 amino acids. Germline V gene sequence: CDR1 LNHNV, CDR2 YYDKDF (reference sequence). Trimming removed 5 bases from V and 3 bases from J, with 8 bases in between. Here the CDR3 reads CATSVGNNQPQHF. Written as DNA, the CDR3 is TGTGCCACCAGCGTGGGAAACAATCAGCCCCAGCATTTT.

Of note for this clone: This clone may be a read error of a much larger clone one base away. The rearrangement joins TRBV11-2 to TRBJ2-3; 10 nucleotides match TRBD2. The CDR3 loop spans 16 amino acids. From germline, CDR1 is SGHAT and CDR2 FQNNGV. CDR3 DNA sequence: TGTTCCAGCAGCTTAGCTAGCGGGGGATACACAGATACGCAGTATTTT. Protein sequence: CSSSLASGGYTDTQYF. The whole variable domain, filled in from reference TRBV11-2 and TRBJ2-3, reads EAGVAQSPRYKIIEKRQSVAFWCNPISGHATLYWYQQILGQGPKLLIQFQNNGVVDDSQLPKDRFSAERLKGVDSTLKIQPAKLEDSAVYLCSSSLASGGYTDTQYFGPGTRLTVL.

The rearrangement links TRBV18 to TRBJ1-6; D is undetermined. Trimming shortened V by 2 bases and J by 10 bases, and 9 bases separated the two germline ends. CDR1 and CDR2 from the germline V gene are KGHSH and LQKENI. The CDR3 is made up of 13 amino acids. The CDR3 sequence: CASSPGGESPLHF. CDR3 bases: TGTGCCAGCTCACCAGGAGGTGAATCACCCCTCCACTTT.

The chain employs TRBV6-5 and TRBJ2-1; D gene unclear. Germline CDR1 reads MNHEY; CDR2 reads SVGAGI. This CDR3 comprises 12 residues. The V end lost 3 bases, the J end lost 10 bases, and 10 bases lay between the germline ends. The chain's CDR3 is CASSYRTGEQFF. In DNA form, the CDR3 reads TGTGCCAGCAGTTATCGAACTGGAGAGCAGTTCTTC.

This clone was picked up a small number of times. The CDR3 sequence: CASSSPGRSDEQFF. Here the CDR3 DNA reads TGTGCCAGTAGTTCTCCGGGAAGGTCTGATGAGCAGTTCTTC. This rearrangement joins TRBV19 to TRBJ2-1; tentative D call: TRBD2 (5 bases). Trimming stripped 5 bases from V and 8 bases from J, with 16 bases between. Germline CDR1 and CDR2: LNHDA and SQIVND (reference sequence). The CDR3 spans 14 residues.

The CDR3 nucleotides read TGTGCCAGCAGTGTAGACTGGTCCTCCTACGAGCAGTACTTC. This sequence encodes CASSVDWSSYEQYF. This chain uses TRBV2 with TRBJ2-7; no clear D. This CDR3 has 14 amino acids. V was cut by 4 bases and J by 0 bases, with 10 bases left in between. CDR1 and CDR2 from the germline V gene are SNHLY and FYNNEI. Full variable domain (missing parts from reference TRBV2 and TRBJ2-7): EPEVTQTPSHQVTQMGQEVILRCVPISNHLYFYWYRQILGQKVEFLVSFYNNEISEKSEIFDDQFSVERPDGSNFTLKIRSTKLEDSAMYFCASSVDWSSYEQYFGPGTRLTVT.

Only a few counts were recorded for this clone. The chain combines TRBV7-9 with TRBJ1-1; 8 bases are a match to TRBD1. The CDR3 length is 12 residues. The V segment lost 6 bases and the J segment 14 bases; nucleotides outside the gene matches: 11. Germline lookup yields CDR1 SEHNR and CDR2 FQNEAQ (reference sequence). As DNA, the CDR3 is TGTGCCAGCAGGCTAGACAGGGGAGGAACCTTCTTT. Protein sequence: CASRLDRGGTFF.

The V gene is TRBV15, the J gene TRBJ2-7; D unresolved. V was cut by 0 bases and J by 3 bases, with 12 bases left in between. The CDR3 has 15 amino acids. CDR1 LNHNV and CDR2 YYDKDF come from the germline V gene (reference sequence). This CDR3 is CATSREWGLDYEQYF. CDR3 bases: TGTGCCACCAGCAGAGAATGGGGTTTAGACTACGAGCAGTACTTC.

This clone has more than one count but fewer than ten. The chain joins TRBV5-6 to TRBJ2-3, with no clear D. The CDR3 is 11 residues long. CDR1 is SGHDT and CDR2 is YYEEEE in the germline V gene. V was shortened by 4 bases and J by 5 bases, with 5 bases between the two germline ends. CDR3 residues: CASSQGDTQYF. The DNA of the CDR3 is TGTGCCAGCAGCCAAGGAGATACGCAGTATTTT.

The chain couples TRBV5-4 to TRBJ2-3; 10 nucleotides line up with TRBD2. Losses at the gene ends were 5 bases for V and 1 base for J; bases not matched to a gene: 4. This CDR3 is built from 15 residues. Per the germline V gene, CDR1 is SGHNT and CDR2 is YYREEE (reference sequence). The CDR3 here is CASRPSGGRTDTQYF. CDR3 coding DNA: TGTGCCAGCAGGCCTAGCGGGGGCCGCACAGATACGCAGTATTTT.

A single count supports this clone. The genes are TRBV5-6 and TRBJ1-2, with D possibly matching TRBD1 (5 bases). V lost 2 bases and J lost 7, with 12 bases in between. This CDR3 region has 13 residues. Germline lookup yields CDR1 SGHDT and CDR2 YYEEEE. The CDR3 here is CASSLEGRSGYTF. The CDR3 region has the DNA TGTGCCAGCAGCTTAGAGGGGCGGAGTGGCTACACCTTC.

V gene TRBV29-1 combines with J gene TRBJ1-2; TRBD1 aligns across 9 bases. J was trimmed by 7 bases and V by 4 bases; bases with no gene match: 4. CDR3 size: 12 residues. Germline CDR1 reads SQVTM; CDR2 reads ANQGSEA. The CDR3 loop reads CSVGQGVGGYTF. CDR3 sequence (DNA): TGCAGCGTTGGACAGGGGGTTGGTGGCTACACCTTC.

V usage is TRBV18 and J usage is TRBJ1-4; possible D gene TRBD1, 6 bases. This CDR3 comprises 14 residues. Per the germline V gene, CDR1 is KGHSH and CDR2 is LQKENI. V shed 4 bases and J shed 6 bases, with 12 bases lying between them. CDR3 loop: CASSLQGSDEKLFF. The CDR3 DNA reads TGTGCCAGCTCACTACAGGGATCTGATGAAAAACTGTTTTTT.

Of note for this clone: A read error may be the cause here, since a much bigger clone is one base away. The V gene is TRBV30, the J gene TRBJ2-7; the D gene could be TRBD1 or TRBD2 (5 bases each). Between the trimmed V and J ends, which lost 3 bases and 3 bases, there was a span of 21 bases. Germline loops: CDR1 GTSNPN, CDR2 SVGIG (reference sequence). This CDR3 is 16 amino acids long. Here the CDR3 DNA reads TGTGCCTGGAGGGGCTATGGGGCCGAGAGGGGCTACGAGCAGTACTTC. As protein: CAWRGYGAERGYEQYF.

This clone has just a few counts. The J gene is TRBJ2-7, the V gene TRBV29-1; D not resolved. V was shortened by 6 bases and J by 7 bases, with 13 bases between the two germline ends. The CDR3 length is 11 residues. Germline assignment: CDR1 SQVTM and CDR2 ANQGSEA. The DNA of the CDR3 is TGCAGCGTGGGAATCGGACGGGAGCAGTACTTC. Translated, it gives CSVGIGREQYF.

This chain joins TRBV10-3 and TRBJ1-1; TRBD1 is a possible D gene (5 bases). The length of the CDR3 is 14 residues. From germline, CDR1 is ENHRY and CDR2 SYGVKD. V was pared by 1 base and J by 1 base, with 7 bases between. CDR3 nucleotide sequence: TGTGCCATCAGTGAGTTGGGGCAGAACACTGAAGCTTTCTTT. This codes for CAISELGQNTEAFF.

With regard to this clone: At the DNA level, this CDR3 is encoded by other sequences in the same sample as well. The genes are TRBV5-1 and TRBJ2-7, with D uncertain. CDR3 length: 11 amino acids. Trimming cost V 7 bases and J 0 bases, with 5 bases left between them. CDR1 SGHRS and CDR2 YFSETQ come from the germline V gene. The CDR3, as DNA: TGCGCCAGCTCGAGCTCCTACGAGCAGTACTTC. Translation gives CASSSSYEQYF.

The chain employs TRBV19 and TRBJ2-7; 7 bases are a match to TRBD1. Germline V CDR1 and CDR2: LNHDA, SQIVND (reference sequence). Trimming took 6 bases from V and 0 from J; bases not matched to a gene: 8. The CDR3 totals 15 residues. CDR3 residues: CASSRGQSSSYEQYF. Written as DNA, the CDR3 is TGTGCCAGTAGCCGGGGACAGTCTAGCTCCTACGAGCAGTACTTC.

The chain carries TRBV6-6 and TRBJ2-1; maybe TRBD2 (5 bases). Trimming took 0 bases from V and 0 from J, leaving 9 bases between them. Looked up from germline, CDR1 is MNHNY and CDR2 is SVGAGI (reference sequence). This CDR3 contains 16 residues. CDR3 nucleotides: TGTGCCAGCAGTTACTCCTCGGGGAGCTCCTACAATGAGCAGTTCTTC. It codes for CASSYSSGSSYNEQFF.

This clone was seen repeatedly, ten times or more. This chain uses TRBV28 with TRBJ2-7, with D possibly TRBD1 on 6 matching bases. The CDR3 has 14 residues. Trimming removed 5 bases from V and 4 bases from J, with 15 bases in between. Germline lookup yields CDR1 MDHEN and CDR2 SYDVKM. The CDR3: CASSPMGQLYEQYF. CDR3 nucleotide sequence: TGTGCCAGCAGTCCCATGGGACAACTATACGAGCAGTACTTC.

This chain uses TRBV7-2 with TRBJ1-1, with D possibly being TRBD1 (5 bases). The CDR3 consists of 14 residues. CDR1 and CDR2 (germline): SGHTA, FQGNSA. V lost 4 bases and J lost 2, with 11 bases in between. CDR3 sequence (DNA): TGTGCCAGCAGCTCGGGACCAATTAACACTGAAGCTTTCTTT. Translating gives CASSSGPINTEAFF.

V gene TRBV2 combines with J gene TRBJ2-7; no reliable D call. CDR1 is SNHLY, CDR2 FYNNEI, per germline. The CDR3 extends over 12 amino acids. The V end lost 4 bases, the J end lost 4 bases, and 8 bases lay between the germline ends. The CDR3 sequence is CASSGNTYEQYF. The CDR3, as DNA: TGTGCCAGCAGTGGGAATACTTACGAGCAGTACTTC.

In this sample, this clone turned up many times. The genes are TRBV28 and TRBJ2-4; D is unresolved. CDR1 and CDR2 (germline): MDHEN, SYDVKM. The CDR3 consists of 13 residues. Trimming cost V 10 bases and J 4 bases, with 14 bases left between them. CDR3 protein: CATLDTLKNIQYF. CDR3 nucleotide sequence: TGTGCCACCCTAGACACTCTAAAAAACATTCAGTACTTC.

The DNA for the CDR3 is TGTGCCAGCAGCCCAACTAGTCGCAATGAGCAGTTCTTC. Protein product: CASSPTSRNEQFF. This chain links TRBV5-4 with TRBJ2-1, with D possibly TRBD2 on 5 matching bases. The length of the CDR3 is 13 residues. The germline CDR1 and CDR2 sequences are SGHNT and YYREEE (reference sequence). V gave up 4 bases and J gave up 6 bases, with 11 bases separating them.

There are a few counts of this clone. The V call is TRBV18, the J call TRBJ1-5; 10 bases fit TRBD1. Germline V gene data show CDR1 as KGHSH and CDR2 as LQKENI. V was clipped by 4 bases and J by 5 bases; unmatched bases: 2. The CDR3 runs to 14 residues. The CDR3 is CASSQGQGYQPQHF. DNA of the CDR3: TGTGCCAGCTCACAGGGACAGGGGTATCAGCCCCAGCATTTT.

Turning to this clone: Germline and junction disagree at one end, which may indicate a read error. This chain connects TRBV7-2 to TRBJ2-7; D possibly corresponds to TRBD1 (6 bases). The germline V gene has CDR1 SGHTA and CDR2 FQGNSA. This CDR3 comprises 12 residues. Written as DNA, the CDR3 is TGTGCCAGCAGCTTAGAAGTCGGGACAAGTACCTTC. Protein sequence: CASSLEVGTSTF. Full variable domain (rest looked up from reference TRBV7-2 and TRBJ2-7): GAGVSQSPSNKVTEKGKDVELRCDPISGHTALYWYRQSLGQGLEFLIYFQGNSAPDKSGLPSDRFSAERTGGSVSTLTIQRTQQEDSAVYLCASSLEVGTSTFGPGTRLTVT.

The DNA of the CDR3 is TGTGCCTGGAGTCAGTCGGGCACTGAAGCTTTCTTT. Translating it yields CAWSQSGTEAFF. The chain links TRBV30 to TRBJ1-1; D gene ambiguous. CDR1 is GTSNPN, CDR2 SVGIG, per germline (reference sequence). The CDR3 spans 12 residues. V dropped 2 bases and J dropped 4 bases, with 8 bases sitting between them.

In DNA, the CDR3 is TGTGCCAGCAGTTTAGCCTCGGGCAGGCGATCTTACGAGCAGTACTTC. This translates into CASSLASGRRSYEQYF. The chain is built from TRBV27 and TRBJ2-7, with D unresolved. Germline lookup yields CDR1 MNHEY and CDR2 SMNVEV (reference sequence). The CDR3 contains 16 residues. Trimming removed 2 bases from V and 4 bases from J, with 18 bases in between.

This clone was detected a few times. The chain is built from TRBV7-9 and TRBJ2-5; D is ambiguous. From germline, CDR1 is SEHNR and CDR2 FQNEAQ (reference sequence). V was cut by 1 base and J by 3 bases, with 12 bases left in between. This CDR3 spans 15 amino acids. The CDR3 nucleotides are TGTGCCAGCAGCTTAGGTATATACCGCGAAGAGACCCAGTACTTC. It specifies CASSLGIYREETQYF. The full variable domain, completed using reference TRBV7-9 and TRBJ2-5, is DTGVSQNPRHKITKRGQNVTFRCDPISEHNRLYWYRQTLGQGPEFLTYFQNEAQLEKSRLLSDRFSAERPKGSFSTLEIQRTEQGDSAMYLCASSLGIYREETQYFGPGTRLLVL.